The sample holds a few counts of the clone carrying this T cell receptor beta chain. Its antigen is currently unknown. Germline values: CDR1 SEHNR, CDR2 FQNEAQ (reference sequence). CDR3 length equals 15 residues. J was trimmed by 2 bases and V by 4 bases; bases with no gene match: 4. The sample originates from a study of cytomegalovirus exposure and HLA in healthy donors. Study results and limitations: In an earlier analysis, in approximately 570 donors, most V segments appeared productive either ~87% or ~30% of the time. It was reported in a later analysis that an Asian-associated ancestry cluster showed fewer N-insertions than the approximately 690-donor mean. A later analysis by the authors found several of the most significant clusters apparently linked to common viral pathogens. Specificity for CMV antigens was confirmed in vitro for a few of the CMV-associated chains.

The PCR was carried out with 60 Vbeta primers and 13 Jbeta primers. Clones were read by immunoSEQ multiplex PCR, and TCRdb kept only the in-frame ones, dropping some. Of about 85,000 clones in the sample, 60% to 85% were seen once. The chain recombines TRBV7-9 with TRBJ2-1; 8 bases are a match to TRBD1. Sample: PBMCs. The receptor was isolated from a boy aged 5-17 years in good health and CMV-seronegative. The CDR3 region has the DNA TGTGCCAGCAGCTCTGACAGGGGCCCCTACAATGAGCAGTTCTTC. Protein: CASSSDRGPYNEQFF.